The 16 T cell receptor beta chains below all came from one sample that was sequenced in a study of cytomegalovirus exposure and HLA in healthy donors. The study ran its PCR with 60 Vbeta and 13 Jbeta primers. Measured with immunoSEQ multiplex PCR; TCRdb has only the in-frame clones, and not every one. Among some 140,000 clones listed, approximately 75% were seen once. What was sequenced was PBMCs. Every receptor here comes from a man aged 50-59 years in good health and CMV-seropositive.

The CDR3 is CASSFSGPSSYNEQFF. CDR3 in DNA: TGTGCCAGCAGTTTTAGCGGGCCCAGCTCCTACAATGAGCAGTTCTTC. The gene calls are TRBV11-3 and TRBJ2-1; TRBD2 agrees at 7 bases. The CDR3 has 16 residues. CDR1 SGHNT and CDR2 YENEEA come from the germline V gene. V was clipped by 6 bases and J by 0 bases; unmatched bases: 8.

Regarding this clone: Different DNA sequences within this sample yield the same CDR3. As DNA, the CDR3 is TGTGCCAGCAGTGAAGAGACAGGGGGCGTGTATGGCTACACCTTC. Translating it yields CASSEETGGVYGYTF. The V gene is TRBV6-1, the J gene TRBJ1-2, with 10 bases that match TRBD1. After removal of 1 base from V and 5 bases from J, the junction contained 4 bases not matched to a gene. The CDR3 covers 15 residues. In germline, CDR1 is MNHNS, CDR2 SASEGT.

This chain links TRBV5-1 with TRBJ2-1, with a possible D match to TRBD1 (6 bases). CDR1 is SGHRS, CDR2 YFSETQ, per germline. The germline V and J ends were trimmed by 0 bases and 4 bases, with 11 bases remaining between them. The CDR3 has 15 amino acids. CDR3: CASSLGQAPYNEQFF. The CDR3 DNA sequence: TGCGCCAGCAGCTTGGGACAGGCACCGTACAATGAGCAGTTCTTC.

V and J are TRBV10-3 and TRBJ1-2, with 7 bases fitting TRBD1. There are 13 residues in the CDR3. The germline gives CDR1 ENHRY, CDR2 SYGVKD. V shed 4 bases and J 5 bases; nucleotides not matched to a gene: 4. The CDR3 DNA reads as TGTGCCATCAGTGGACAGGGAGCGTATGGCTACACCTTC. Protein: CAISGQGAYGYTF.

This chain links TRBV7-8 with TRBJ2-5; possibly TRBD2 for D (6 bases). The CDR3 is 12 amino acids. Germline CDR1 reads SGHVS; CDR2 reads FQNEAQ. The germline V and J ends were trimmed by 7 bases and 4 bases, with 10 bases remaining between them. The CDR3 DNA sequence: TGTGCCAGCAAGGTGGGAGGAGAGACCCAGTACTTC. It yields the protein CASKVGGETQYF.

This rearrangement joins TRBV13 to TRBJ2-7; 8 nucleotides align to TRBD1. The germline V gene encodes CDR1 PRHDT and CDR2 FYEKMQ (reference sequence). The CDR3 has 12 residues. V lost 3 bases and J lost 6; bases outside the gene matches: 1. The CDR3 here is CASSFDRGEQYF. The CDR3 bases are TGTGCCAGCAGCTTCGACAGGGGCGAGCAGTACTTC.

This chain connects TRBV7-9 to TRBJ1-1; 9 bases map to TRBD1. The CDR3 sequence is 14 residues long. Per the germline V gene, CDR1 is SEHNR and CDR2 is FQNEAQ (reference sequence). The V segment lost 5 bases and the J segment 3 bases; nucleotides outside the gene matches: 4. CDR3 amino acids: CASSLTGGDTEAFF. Here the CDR3 DNA reads TGTGCCAGCAGCCTGACAGGGGGGGACACTGAAGCTTTCTTT. Filled out from reference TRBV7-9 and TRBJ1-1, the complete variable domain reads DTGVSQNPRHKITKRGQNVTFRCDPISEHNRLYWYRQTLGQGPEFLTYFQNEAQLEKSRLLSDRFSAERPKGSFSTLEIQRTEQGDSAMYLCASSLTGGDTEAFFGQGTRLTVV.

This clone was seen only a few times. V gene TRBV9 combines with J gene TRBJ1-4; D ambiguous. Germline CDR1 is SGDLS and CDR2 is YYNGEE. The ends were cut back, 4 bases at V and 7 bases at J, with 14 bases in the middle. There are 14 residues in the CDR3. The CDR3 bases are TGTGCCAGCAGCCTAACGAACAGTTTTGAAAAACTGTTTTTT. Translating it yields CASSLTNSFEKLFF.

This clone occurred many times. The chain joins TRBV7-3 to TRBJ2-1; possibly TRBD2 for D (5 bases). The CDR3 has 12 amino acids. The V end was cut by 5 bases, the J end by 13 bases, with 15 bases between. CDR1 SGHTA and CDR2 FQGTGA come from the germline V gene. This CDR3 is CASSVDRGSQFF. CDR3 coding DNA: TGTGCCAGCAGCGTAGACCGGGGATCACAGTTCTTC.

The chain uses TRBV5-4 and TRBJ2-2, with 12 bases that match TRBD2. CDR1 is SGHNT, CDR2 YYREEE, per germline (reference sequence). The V gene end was trimmed by 3 bases and the J gene end by 3 bases; junction bases not matched to a gene: 3. The CDR3 contains 16 residues. CDR3 in DNA: TGTGCCAGCAGCTCCGGGACTAGCGGGTACACCGGGGAGCTGTTTTTT. This sequence encodes CASSSGTSGYTGELFF.

V gene TRBV2 combines with J gene TRBJ1-2; TRBD1 matches at 9 bases. CDR3 length equals 15 residues. The junction had 12 bases not matched to a gene; V was cut back by 6 bases and J by 7 bases. Germline CDR1 reads SNHLY; CDR2 reads FYNNEI. The CDR3 here is CASSTGTGRGGGYTF. In DNA, the CDR3 is TGTGCCAGCAGCACCGGGACAGGGAGGGGGGGTGGCTACACCTTC.

This clone was observed once. This rearrangement joins TRBV5-4 to TRBJ2-3, with a possible D match to TRBD2 (5 bases). V lost 0 bases and J 4 bases, leaving 6 bases between the germline ends. The CDR3 has 13 amino acids. Germline assignment: CDR1 SGHNT and CDR2 YYREEE (reference sequence). CDR3 in DNA: TGTGCCAGCAGCTTGGGAGGGCCAGATACGCAGTATTTT. Residues: CASSLGGPDTQYF.

The chain links TRBV5-4 to TRBJ2-7; 8 bases align to TRBD1. V dropped 0 bases and J dropped 2; count of bases not matched to a gene: 4. This CDR3 has 15 amino acids. Per germline, CDR1 SGHNT and CDR2 YYREEE (reference sequence). The CDR3 coding sequence is TGTGCCAGCAGCTTGGACGCACAGGGGGCCTACGAGCAGTACTTC. Translating it yields CASSLDAQGAYEQYF.

Turning to this clone: At the DNA level, this CDR3 is encoded by other sequences in the same sample as well. The chain has TRBV18 and TRBJ2-5; 10 bases fit TRBD2. Germline V gene data show CDR1 as KGHSH and CDR2 as LQKENI. The CDR3 is 14 amino acids. Trimming cost V 3 bases and J 5 bases; bases outside gene matches: 3. The CDR3 nucleotides are TGTGCCAGCTCACCGGGACTAGCGAGGGAGACCCAGTACTTC. Protein product: CASSPGLARETQYF.

In its sample, this clone was seen a few times. The chain links TRBV15 to TRBJ2-5, with a possible D match to TRBD1 (6 bases). The CDR3 covers 16 residues. CDR1 is LNHNV, CDR2 YYDKDF, per germline (reference sequence). Trimming removed 3 bases at V and 0 bases at J, with 14 bases between. The CDR3 region is CATSSSDSLYQETQYF. The CDR3 DNA follows: TGTGCCACCAGCAGCTCGGACAGTTTATACCAAGAGACCCAGTACTTC. Based on the CDR3 plus reference TRBV15 and TRBJ2-5, the full variable domain is DAMVIQNPRYQVTQFGKPVTLSCSQTLNHNVMYWYQQKSSQAPKLLFHYYDKDFNNEADTPDNFQSRRPNTSFCFLDIRSPGLGDTAMYLCATSSSDSLYQETQYFGPGTRLLVL.

This clone was recorded only once. The chain is built from TRBV19 and TRBJ2-2; perhaps TRBD1 as D (6 bases). The CDR3 extends over 14 amino acids. Germline CDR1 and CDR2: LNHDA and SQIVND (reference sequence). Trimming took 4 bases from V and 7 from J, leaving 13 bases between them. CDR3 in amino acids: CASSTSGVVGELFF. Written as DNA, the CDR3 is TGTGCCAGTAGTACCTCAGGGGTCGTCGGGGAGCTGTTTTTT.